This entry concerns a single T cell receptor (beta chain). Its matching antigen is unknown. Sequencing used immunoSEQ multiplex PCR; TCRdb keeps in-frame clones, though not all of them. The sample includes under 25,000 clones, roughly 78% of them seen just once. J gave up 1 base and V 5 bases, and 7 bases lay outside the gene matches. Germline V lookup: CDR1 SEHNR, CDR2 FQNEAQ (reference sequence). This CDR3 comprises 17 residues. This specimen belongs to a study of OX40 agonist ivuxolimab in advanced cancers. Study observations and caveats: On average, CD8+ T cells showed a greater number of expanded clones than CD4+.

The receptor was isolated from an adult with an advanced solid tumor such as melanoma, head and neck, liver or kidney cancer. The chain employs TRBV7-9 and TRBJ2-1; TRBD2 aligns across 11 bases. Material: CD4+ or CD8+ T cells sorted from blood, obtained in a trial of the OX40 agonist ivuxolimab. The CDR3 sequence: CASSPIAGGPSYNEQFF. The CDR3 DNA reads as TGTGCCAGCAGCCCTATAGCGGGAGGGCCATCCTACAATGAGCAGTTCTTC.